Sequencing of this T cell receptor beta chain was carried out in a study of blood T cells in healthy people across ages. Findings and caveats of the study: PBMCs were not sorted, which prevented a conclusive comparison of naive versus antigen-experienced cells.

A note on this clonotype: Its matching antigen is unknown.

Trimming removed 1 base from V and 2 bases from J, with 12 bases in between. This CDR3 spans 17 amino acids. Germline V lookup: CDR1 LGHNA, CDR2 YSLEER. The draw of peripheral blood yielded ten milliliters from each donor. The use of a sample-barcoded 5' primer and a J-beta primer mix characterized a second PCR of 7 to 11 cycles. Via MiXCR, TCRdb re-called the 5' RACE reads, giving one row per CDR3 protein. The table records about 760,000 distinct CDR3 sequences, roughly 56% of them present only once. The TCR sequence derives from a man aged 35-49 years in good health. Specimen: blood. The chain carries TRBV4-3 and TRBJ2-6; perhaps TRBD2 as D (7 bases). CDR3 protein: CASSQAPGGAGANVLTF. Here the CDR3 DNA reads TGCGCCAGCAGCCAAGCCCCGGGGGGCGCTGGGGCCAACGTCCTGACTTTC.